Below, 19 T cell receptor beta chains from the same sample are listed, as sequenced in a study of blood T cell repertoires in COVID-19. The assay was immunoSEQ multiplex PCR, and TCRdb's table has in-frame clones only and misses some. The table includes some 300,000 clones, 85% to 90% detected once. Source material: peripheral blood. Receptors were obtained from a woman in her forties with COVID-19, enrolled during active disease.

The J gene is TRBJ2-1, the V gene TRBV24-1; TRBD2 might be the D (6 bases). CDR3 length equals 15 residues. The V gene lost 5 bases and the J gene lost 5 bases, with 15 bases spanning the gap. CDR1 KGHDR and CDR2 SFDVKD come from the germline V gene. The CDR3 loop is CATSAWGTLNNEQFF. In DNA, the CDR3 is TGTGCCACCAGTGCTTGGGGGACTCTTAACAATGAGCAGTTCTTC.

V is TRBV4-1 and J is TRBJ2-2, with no clear D. Germline values: CDR1 MGHRA, CDR2 YSYEKL. There are 16 residues in the CDR3. Trimming removed 0 bases at V and 4 bases at J, with 12 bases between. The DNA of the CDR3 is TGCGCCAGCAGCCAAGACCGGGTGGTGATCACCGGGGAGCTGTTTTTT. Translated, it gives CASSQDRVVITGELFF.

The chain uses TRBV7-9 and TRBJ1-4; unclear D gene. Germline CDR1 and CDR2: SEHNR and FQNEAQ (reference sequence). Trimming removed 1 base from V and 8 bases from J, with 8 bases in between. The CDR3 is 13 amino acids. CDR3 residues: CASSLGTGEKLFF. The CDR3 region has the DNA TGTGCCAGCAGCTTAGGGACGGGAGAAAAACTGTTTTTT.

The chain links TRBV7-2 to TRBJ1-2, with a weak D call TRBD1 (6 bases). The CDR3 is made up of 15 amino acids. Germline values: CDR1 SGHTA, CDR2 FQGNSA. Deletions cut 6 bases from V and 5 bases from J, with 19 bases between. Written as DNA, the CDR3 is TGTGCCAGCAGTCCCCAAGGGGGGGTGGGGTATGGCTACACCTTC. This sequence encodes CASSPQGGVGYGYTF.

V is TRBV24-1 and J is TRBJ2-1; TRBD2 is a possible D gene (6 bases). The CDR3 contains 17 residues. CDR1 KGHDR and CDR2 SFDVKD come from the germline V gene. The V end was cut by 3 bases, the J end by 0 bases, with 14 bases between. DNA of the CDR3: TGTGCCACCAGTGATAATCGGGACTCGAGCTCCTACAATGAGCAGTTCTTC. Translation gives CATSDNRDSSSYNEQFF.

The rearrangement links TRBV28 to TRBJ1-5; D uncertain. The CDR3 has 13 residues. The V end was cut by 7 bases, the J end by 5 bases, with 12 bases between. Germline V gene data show CDR1 as MDHEN and CDR2 as SYDVKM. For the CDR3, the DNA is TGTGCCAGCATAGAGGGCTGGGATCAGCCCCAGCATTTT. Translating gives CASIEGWDQPQHF.

This clone appeared a single time. The chain uses TRBV27 and TRBJ1-1; D is perhaps TRBD1 (5 bases). The germline V gene encodes CDR1 MNHEY and CDR2 SMNVEV (reference sequence). This CDR3 contains 13 residues. The ends were cut back, 2 bases at V and 5 bases at J, with 9 bases in the middle. CDR3 residues: CASSLGRVTEAFF. The DNA for the CDR3 is TGTGCCAGCAGTTTAGGCAGGGTGACTGAAGCTTTCTTT.

This clone appeared once. J is TRBJ1-1 and V is TRBV28; tentative D call: TRBD1 (6 bases). The CDR3 loop spans 15 amino acids. CDR1 MDHEN and CDR2 SYDVKM come from the germline V gene. Trimming removed 6 bases at V and 4 bases at J, with 18 bases between. The CDR3 nucleotides read TGTGCCAGCAGCCCATGGACAGCGCTAGCCACTGAAGCTTTCTTT. Its translation is CASSPWTALATEAFF.

A single count supports this clone. The chain carries TRBV6-2 or TRBV6-3 and TRBJ1-2, with D unclear. Looked up from germline, CDR1 is MNHEY and CDR2 is SVGEGT. V lost 2 bases, J lost 3 bases, and 22 bases lay in between. CDR3 length: 18 amino acids. The CDR3 sequence is CASSYLPGEGVPHYGYTF. In DNA, the CDR3 is TGTGCCAGCAGTTACCTCCCGGGTGAGGGAGTCCCCCACTATGGCTACACCTTC.

The V and J genes are TRBV5-1 and TRBJ2-1; 9 bases fit TRBD2. The J segment lost 9 bases and the V segment lost 0 bases, leaving 13 bases of the junction unmatched. The V gene's germline CDR1 is SGHRS and CDR2 YFSETQ. The length of the CDR3 is 17 residues. The CDR3 nucleotides read TGCGCCAGCAGCTTGGCCGTTGCTAGCGGGATAATACGTGAGCAGTTCTTC. It is translated as CASSLAVASGIIREQFF.

This sequence joins TRBV6-1 and TRBJ2-7; D might be TRBD2 (5 bases). Trimming left V 10 bases short and J 4 bases short, with 20 bases between. The CDR3 is made up of 14 amino acids. Germline CDR1 is MNHNS and CDR2 is SASEGT. The CDR3: CATTPRQGSYEQYF. The CDR3, as DNA: TGTGCCACCACTCCGAGGCAAGGGAGTTACGAGCAGTACTTC.

CDR3 in DNA: TGTGCTAGTGGCCCCCAATCGGGAAGAGGCACTGAAGCTTTCTTT. Protein sequence: CASGPQSGRGTEAFF. The chain is built from TRBV12-5 and TRBJ1-1; D unclear. Trimming removed 6 bases from V and 4 bases from J, with 18 bases in between. CDR3 length: 15 residues. Germline V CDR1 and CDR2: LGHNT, FRNRAP.

This clone was counted between two and nine times. The rearrangement links TRBV7-2 to TRBJ1-5; maybe TRBD1 (5 bases). The germline gives CDR1 SGHTA, CDR2 FQGNSA. This CDR3 is 14 amino acids long. Deletions cut 3 bases from V and 4 bases from J, with 10 bases between. CDR3 sequence (DNA): TGTGCCAGCAGCTTCAGTCAGGGTAATCAGCCCCAGCATTTT. Encoded protein: CASSFSQGNQPQHF.

In DNA, the CDR3 is TGTGCCTGGAGTGTTGGAGGCAGGCACACAGATACGCAGTATTTT. It translates to CAWSVGGRHTDTQYF. This chain links TRBV30 with TRBJ2-3; TRBD2 is a possible D gene (5 bases). V was cut by 0 bases and J by 2 bases, with 12 bases left in between. This CDR3 contains 15 residues. The germline V gene has CDR1 GTSNPN and CDR2 SVGIG (reference sequence).

V and J are TRBV6-4 and TRBJ2-3; a possible D gene is TRBD1 (5 bases). Germline-derived CDR1 and CDR2 are MRHNA and SNTAGT. This CDR3 has 15 amino acids. Trimming shortened V by 5 bases and J by 2 bases, and 14 bases separated the two germline ends. The chain's CDR3 is CASSSAWGATDTQYF. CDR3 in DNA: TGTGCCAGCAGTTCTGCCTGGGGCGCCACAGATACGCAGTATTTT.

The rearrangement links TRBV24-1 to TRBJ2-5, with D unclear. This CDR3 is 13 amino acids long. Germline V gene sequence: CDR1 KGHDR, CDR2 SFDVKD. V was shortened by 2 bases and J by 6 bases, with 9 bases between the two germline ends. CDR3 loop: CATSDSRKKTQYF. The DNA of the CDR3 is TGTGCCACCAGTGATTCTCGTAAAAAGACCCAGTACTTC.

The rearrangement uses TRBV7-2 and TRBJ2-7, with 7 bases that match TRBD1. Germline lookup yields CDR1 SGHTA and CDR2 FQGNSA. V was pared by 3 bases and J by 7 bases, with 9 bases of the junction left unmatched. This CDR3 is 14 amino acids long. CDR3 residues: CASSLRQGGMEQYF. The CDR3 DNA reads as TGTGCCAGCAGCTTGCGACAGGGCGGAATGGAGCAGTACTTC. Using reference TRBV7-2 and TRBJ2-7 for the parts outside the CDR3, the full variable domain is GAGVSQSPSNKVTEKGKDVELRCDPISGHTALYWYRQSLGQGLEFLIYFQGNSAPDKSGLPSDRFSAERTGGSVSTLTIQRTQQEDSAVYLCASSLRQGGMEQYFGPGTRLTVT.

The rearrangement links TRBV6-6 to TRBJ1-1; D unresolved. The germline V gene encodes CDR1 MNHNY and CDR2 SVGAGI (reference sequence). V shed 6 bases and J shed 2 bases, with 19 bases lying between them. This CDR3 contains 16 residues. The CDR3 loop is CASSFPQLGFNTEAFF. CDR3 nucleotide sequence: TGTGCCAGCAGCTTCCCGCAGCTCGGGTTTAACACTGAAGCTTTCTTT.

The genes are TRBV6-2 or TRBV6-3 and TRBJ2-7; 8 bases fit TRBD1. Unmatched junction bases numbered 5, after V lost 4 bases and J lost 0 bases. The CDR3 totals 15 residues. Germline lookup yields CDR1 MNHEY and CDR2 SVGEGT. The CDR3 is CASSSAGTGSYEQYF. CDR3 DNA sequence: TGTGCCAGCAGTTCTGCCGGGACAGGCTCCTACGAGCAGTACTTC.